Listed below are T cell receptor beta chains from one sample, sequenced in a study of T cells in Graves' hyperthyroidism and ophthalmopathy. A single record per CDR3 protein comes from TCRdb applying MiXCR to the multiplex PCR reads. The sample includes around 760,000 distinct CDR3 sequences, about 35% of them seen just once. The sample taken for sequencing was blood. The source of these receptors is a woman aged 35 to 49 with Graves' hyperthyroidism. The CDR3 runs from the conserved cysteine through the conserved F or W. The D gene is left open where the match is weak. A row's size may be missing; if present it is once, few, many or a size class.

clone_size	d_call	v_call	j_call	cdr3_nt	cdr3_aa
.	.	TRBV7-2	TRBJ2-1	TGTGCCAGCAGCCCTTATTTGGGTGAGCAGTTCTTC	CASSPYLGEQFF
few	.	TRBV7-6	TRBJ1-1	TGTGCCAGCAGCAAAGGGGAGCGCACTGAAGCTTTCTTT	CASSKGERTEAFF
.	.	TRBV7-9	TRBJ2-7	TGTGCCAGCAGCCTCCTAAAGGGTAGCCGTTACGAGCAGTACTTC	CASSLLKGSRYEQYF
.	TRBD1	TRBV19	TRBJ2-2	TGTGCCAGTAGTATCCTAAGGACAGGGGGACCCGGGGAGCTGTTTTTT	CASSILRTGGPGELFF
many	.	TRBV7-2	TRBJ1-6	TGTGCCAGCACAAGGGACTCCTATAATTCACCCCTCCACTTT	CASTRDSYNSPLHF
.	.	TRBV25-1	TRBJ1-6	TGTGCCAGCAGTCGGGCCTATAATTCACCCCTCCACTTT	CASSRAYNSPLHF
many	.	TRBV9	TRBJ2-7	TGTGCCAGCAGCGTAGGGGTCACTTCCTACGAGCAGTACTTC	CASSVGVTSYEQYF
many	TRBD2	TRBV9	TRBJ2-5	TGTGCCAGCAGCGGTCGATCGGGAGGGGCAGAGACCCAGTACTTC	CASSGRSGGAETQYF
few	.	TRBV24-1	TRBJ1-5	TGTGCCACCAGTGAAGGTGACGGCATAAGAACCCAGCATTTT	CATSEGDGIRTQHF
.	.	TRBV25-1	TRBJ2-7	TGTGCCAGCAGTAAAAGGTCAACGGGTGCATCCTACGAGCAGTACTTC	CASSKRSTGASYEQYF
many	.	TRBV10-3	TRBJ1-2	TGTGCCATCAGTGAGGGCAGGGAAACCTATGGCTACACCTTC	CAISEGRETYGYTF
many	.	TRBV10-3	TRBJ2-7	TGTGCCATCGCCCCAGGGAACTACGAGCAGTACTTC	CAIAPGNYEQYF
few	.	TRBV6-6	TRBJ2-2	TGTGCCAGCCTGGGGGGTTCAGGGGAGCTGTTTTTT	CASLGGSGELFF
many	.	TRBV6-2/TRBV6-3	TRBJ2-5	TGTGCCAGCATGGAGGGAGAGACCCAGTACTTC	CASMEGETQYF
few	TRBD1	TRBV29-1	TRBJ2-2	TGCAGCGCTGGACAGGGGGCTGACACCGGGGAGCTGTTTTTT	CSAGQGADTGELFF
many	TRBD1	TRBV4-3	TRBJ2-7	TGCGCCAGCAGCCCCGACAGGGTAGACGAGCAGTACTTC	CASSPDRVDEQYF
.	TRBD1	TRBV12-3/TRBV12-4	TRBJ1-4	TGTGCCAGCAGCTCGACAGGGGGCCTTGAAAAACTGTTTTTT	CASSSTGGLEKLFF
few	.	TRBV7-6	TRBJ1-3	TGTGCCAGCAGCTTAGACGGGTTTGCAAACACCATATATTTT	CASSLDGFANTIYF
few	.	TRBV12-5	TRBJ1-6	TGTGCTAGTGGTTTGGCCCGCAATTCACCCCTCCACTTT	CASGLARNSPLHF
many	TRBD1	TRBV7-2	TRBJ1-1	TGTGCCAGCAGCCGTAGCCAGACAGGGTTCGCTGAAGCTTTCTTT	CASSRSQTGFAEAFF
many	.	TRBV7-3	TRBJ1-6	TGTGCCAGCAGAATTCCCCCGAACAGGGTGGTTTCTGATCCCCTCCACTTT	CASRIPPNRVVSDPLHF
few	.	TRBV7-9	TRBJ2-7	TGCGCCAGCAGCCAAGATAAGAGGAGCGAGCAGTACTTC	CASSQDKRSEQYF
many	.	TRBV15	TRBJ2-7	TGTGCCACCAGCAGTATTGCGTCCTACGAGCAGTACTTC	CATSSIASYEQYF
.	.	TRBV7-2	TRBJ2-1	TGTGCCAGCAGCTTTAGGCCTAGAGTCGAGCAGTTCTTC	CASSFRPRVEQFF
.	.	TRBV7-8	TRBJ1-2	TGTGCCAGCAGCCCCAACTCGGGGGTAGGGTATGGCTACACCTTC	CASSPNSGVGYGYTF
.	.	TRBV11-2	TRBJ2-7	TGTGCCAGCAGCTTCTTTGAAAGGAACGAGCAGTACTTC	CASSFFERNEQYF
many	.	TRBV12-3/TRBV12-4	TRBJ1-5	TGTGCCAGCAGTCAAGGACATCAGCCCCAGCATTTT	CASSQGHQPQHF
.	TRBD1	TRBV28	TRBJ1-2	TGTGCCAGCAGTAACCGGGACAGGGACGGCTACACCTTC	CASSNRDRDGYTF
many	.	TRBV7-2	TRBJ1-4	TGTGCCAGCAGGGGACAAGGGGTGTCAACTAGTGAAAAACTGTTTTTT	CASRGQGVSTSEKLFF
few	.	TRBV20-1	TRBJ1-2	TGCAGTGCGCCCAAGCTGGGCAGGGCGCCGGATGGCTACACCTTC	CSAPKLGRAPDGYTF
few	TRBD1	TRBV6-1	TRBJ1-4	TGTGCCAGCAGTACGTACAGGGGTGTAGCTGAAAAACTGTTTTTT	CASSTYRGVAEKLFF
.	.	TRBV7-2	TRBJ2-7	TGTGCCAGCAGCCAAGGCCCATGCCTGACCTACGAGCAGTACTTC	CASSQGPCLTYEQYF
.	TRBD2	TRBV10-3	TRBJ2-5	TGTGCCATCAACCTACTAGCGGGAGCGGTGGTGGGGCAAGAGACCCAGTACTTC	CAINLLAGAVVGQETQYF
.	.	TRBV10-3	TRBJ2-6	TGTGCCATCAGTGACCTCGCCGGGGCCAACGTCCTGACTTTC	CAISDLAGANVLTF
.	.	TRBV19	TRBJ1-1	TGTGTCAGTAGTATAGGAACAACTGAAGCTTTCTTT	CVSSIGTTEAFF
.	TRBD2	TRBV20-1	TRBJ2-3	TGCAGTGCCCCTCCGGCTAGCGGGGGGACAGATACGCAGTATTTT	CSAPPASGGTDTQYF
.	.	TRBV10-3	TRBJ1-1	TGTGCCATCAGCCAAAGGGCAGGGGAGATTACGGAAGCTTTCTTT	CAISQRAGEITEAFF
many	TRBD1	TRBV19	TRBJ1-1	TGTGCCAGTAGTTACAGGGGGCAATACGTGAACACTGAAGCTTTCTTT	CASSYRGQYVNTEAFF
.	.	TRBV19	TRBJ1-2	TGTGCCAGTAATCCGCAAGGGGGACCTGGCTACACCTTC	CASNPQGGPGYTF
.	.	TRBV24-1	TRBJ1-5	TGTGCCACCAGTGACGGGGCTAGCAATCAGCCCCAGCATTTT	CATSDGASNQPQHF
.	TRBD2	TRBV6-5	TRBJ2-7	TGTGCCAGCAGTTCAAGCGGGATAACCTACGAGCAGTACTTC	CASSSSGITYEQYF
.	TRBD2	TRBV12-3/TRBV12-4	TRBJ2-3	TGTGCCAGCAGTTTCCCTCTTACTAGCGCGGGCACAGATACGCAGTATTTT	CASSFPLTSAGTDTQYF
.	TRBD1	TRBV7-9	TRBJ2-7	TGTGCCAGCACTACAGGGGCGCTGCAGTACTTC	CASTTGALQYF
many	.	TRBV14	TRBJ1-4	TGTGCCAGCAGCTCCAGTCGACAAATACGTGAAAAACTGTTTTTT	CASSSSRQIREKLFF
few	.	TRBV6-5	TRBJ1-2	TGTGCCAGCAGTTGGTCGGGAGGAGGCTACACCTTC	CASSWSGGGYTF
few	.	TRBV7-2	TRBJ1-2	TGTGCCAGCAGCACCACAACTAACTATGGCTACACCTTC	CASSTTTNYGYTF
few	.	TRBV12-3/TRBV12-4	TRBJ2-7	TGTGCCAGCAGAACATTCGGGGTAGAGCAGTACTTC	CASRTFGVEQYF
many	.	TRBV7-2	TRBJ1-6	TGTGCCAGCAGCTCCCAAGCGGTTAATTCACCCCTCCACTTT	CASSSQAVNSPLHF